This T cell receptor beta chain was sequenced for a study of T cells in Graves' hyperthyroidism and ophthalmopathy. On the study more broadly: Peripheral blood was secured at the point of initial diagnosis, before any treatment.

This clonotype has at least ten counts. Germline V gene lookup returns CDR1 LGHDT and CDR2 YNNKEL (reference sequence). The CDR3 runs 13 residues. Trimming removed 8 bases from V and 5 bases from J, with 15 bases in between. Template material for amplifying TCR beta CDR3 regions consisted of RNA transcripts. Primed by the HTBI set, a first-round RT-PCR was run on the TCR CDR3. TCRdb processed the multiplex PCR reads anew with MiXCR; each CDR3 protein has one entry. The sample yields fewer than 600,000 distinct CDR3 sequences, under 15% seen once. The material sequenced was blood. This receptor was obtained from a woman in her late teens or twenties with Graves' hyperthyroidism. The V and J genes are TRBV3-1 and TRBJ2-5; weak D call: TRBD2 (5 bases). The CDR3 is CASQRDIEETQYF. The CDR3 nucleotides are TGTGCCAGCCAGAGGGATATCGAGGAGACCCAGTACTTC.